Listed below are T cell receptor beta chains from one sample, sequenced in a study of cytomegalovirus exposure and HLA in healthy donors. Generated by immunoSEQ multiplex PCR, the TCRdb table keeps only in-frame clones and is missing some. This sample has approximately 180,000 clones, with approximately 89% found just once. What was sequenced was PBMCs. These receptors were obtained from a man in his late teens or twenties in good health and CMV-seropositive. The CDR3 runs from the conserved cysteine through the conserved F or W. Fields, in order: J gene, clone size, V gene, D gene, CDR3 protein, CDR3 DNA. The D gene is left open where the match is weak. Only some rows state a clone size, as once, few, many or a class for expanded clones.

J: TRBJ2-1
size: NA
V: TRBV11-2
D: TRBD2
CDR3: CASSLGRLAGMEFF
DNA: TGTGCCAGCAGCTTAGGTCGACTAGCGGGGATGGAGTTCTTC

J: TRBJ2-3
size: once
V: TRBV6-1
D: NA
CDR3: CASAENGGPSDTQYF
DNA: TGTGCCAGCGCGGAGAACGGGGGGCCTTCGGATACGCAGTATTTT

J: TRBJ1-2
size: NA
V: TRBV6-5
D: TRBD1
CDR3: CASSPGTGGYHGYTF
DNA: TGTGCCAGCAGTCCCGGGACAGGGGGCTACCATGGCTACACCTTC

J: TRBJ2-6
size: NA
V: TRBV6-4
D: NA
CDR3: CASSNRDNNVLTF
DNA: TGTGCCAGCAGCAACCGGGACAACAACGTCCTGACTTTC

J: TRBJ2-7
size: NA
V: TRBV18
D: NA
CDR3: CASSPSLEGTYEQYF
DNA: TGTGCCAGCTCACCCTCCTTGGAGGGTACCTACGAGCAGTACTTC

J: TRBJ1-2
size: NA
V: TRBV4-2
D: NA
CDR3: CASSHSLPGRTYGYTF
DNA: TGTGCCAGCAGCCACAGCCTGCCGGGGAGGACCTATGGCTACACCTTC

J: TRBJ2-7
size: few
V: TRBV6-5
D: TRBD2
CDR3: CASSYWGEGLYEQYF
DNA: TGTGCCAGCAGCTACTGGGGGGAGGGCCTCTACGAGCAGTACTTC

J: TRBJ2-1
size: once
V: TRBV5-8
D: TRBD1
CDR3: CASLGQGEYNEQFF
DNA: TGTGCCAGCTTAGGGCAGGGGGAGTACAATGAGCAGTTCTTC

J: TRBJ1-1
size: NA
V: TRBV2
D: NA
CDR3: CASSPEVNTEAFF
DNA: TGTGCCAGCTCCCCTGAGGTTAATACTGAAGCTTTCTTT

J: TRBJ1-1
size: NA
V: TRBV7-9
D: NA
CDR3: CASRRGGMNTEAFF
DNA: TGTGCCAGCAGGCGGGGGGGGATGAACACTGAAGCTTTCTTT